These 15 T cell receptor beta chains came from one sample sequenced in a study of blood T cell repertoires in COVID-19. Produced via immunoSEQ multiplex PCR; TCRdb's table is partial and in-frame only. The sample includes some 240,000 clones, about 80% of them seen just once. The material sequenced was PBMCs or T cells enriched from blood (not recorded which). The receptors stem from a man younger than 45 with acute COVID-19.

In DNA, the CDR3 is TGTGCCAGCAGTACCCCCGGACAGGGGGCTTCACCCCTCCACTTT. It is translated as CASSTPGQGASPLHF. V usage is TRBV28 and J usage is TRBJ1-6; TRBD1 agrees at 11 bases. This CDR3 has 15 amino acids. V shed 5 bases and J 9 bases; nucleotides not matched to a gene: 6. Germline-derived CDR1 and CDR2 are MDHEN and SYDVKM.

The genes are TRBV2 and TRBJ1-3, with TRBD1 as a possible D gene (5 bases). Germline V gene sequence: CDR1 SNHLY, CDR2 FYNNEI. Trimming removed 6 bases from V and 8 bases from J, with 8 bases in between. The CDR3 runs 11 residues. The CDR3 DNA reads as TGTGCCAGCAGGGGGCGAGACACCATATATTTT. Protein: CASRGRDTIYF.

This clone was found once. The rearrangement uses TRBV2 and TRBJ1-2; possibly TRBD1 for D (6 bases). From germline, CDR1 is SNHLY and CDR2 FYNNEI. The CDR3 is 19 amino acids. V lost 6 bases, J lost 2 bases, and 28 bases lay in between. The CDR3 DNA reads TGTGCCAGCAGGAAGGTTACGGGGGGCGCCCCGATGGCCAACTATGGCTACACCTTC. Its protein is CASRKVTGGAPMANYGYTF. The whole variable domain, filled in from reference TRBV2 and TRBJ1-2, reads EPEVTQTPSHQVTQMGQEVILRCVPISNHLYFYWYRQILGQKVEFLVSFYNNEISEKSEIFDDQFSVERPDGSNFTLKIRSTKLEDSAMYFCASRKVTGGAPMANYGYTFGSGTRLTVV.

V gene TRBV14 combines with J gene TRBJ1-3; the D is unclear. CDR1 SGHDN and CDR2 FVKESK come from the germline V gene. Deletions cut 4 bases from V and 0 bases from J, with 13 bases between. The CDR3 sequence is 16 residues long. In nucleotides, the CDR3 is TGTGCCAGCAGCCCTAGCCTTCCGAGCTCTGGAAACACCATATATTTT. Protein sequence: CASSPSLPSSGNTIYF.

V usage is TRBV21-1 and J usage is TRBJ1-6; TRBD1, the D gene given by the table, was not confirmed from the DNA. TRBV21-1 is recorded as a pseudogene. This CDR3 has 16 amino acids. In nucleotides, the CDR3 is TGTGCCAGCACCCCAAGACAGGGCTCCTATAATTCACCCCTCCACTTT. Translated, it gives CASTPRQGSYNSPLHF.

The chain joins TRBV5-1 to TRBJ2-5, with 8 bases identical to TRBD1. Per germline, CDR1 SGHRS and CDR2 YFSETQ. Germline trimming cut 0 bases from V and 4 bases from J; bases unmatched to any gene: 2. This CDR3 has 14 residues. CDR3 loop: CASSLAGTGETQYF. For the CDR3, the DNA is TGCGCCAGCAGCTTGGCTGGGACAGGAGAGACCCAGTACTTC.

The chain recombines TRBV3-1 (or the pseudogene TRBV3-2) with TRBJ1-4, with D possibly TRBD1 on 6 matching bases. This CDR3 has 16 residues. Trimming cost V 4 bases and J 8 bases, with 20 bases left between them. Germline V gives CDR1 LGHDT, CDR2 YNNKEL (reference sequence). Here the CDR3 reads CASSPNSLGAREKLFF. The CDR3 DNA is TGTGCCAGCAGCCCCAACTCCTTGGGGGCCAGAGAAAAACTGTTTTTT.

The genes are TRBV5-4 and TRBJ1-5, with D perhaps matching TRBD1 (5 bases). V dropped 4 bases and J dropped 4 bases, with 9 bases sitting between them. Germline CDR1 reads SGHNT; CDR2 reads YYREEE (reference sequence). The length of the CDR3 is 13 residues. The CDR3 is CASSPDRNQPQHF. The CDR3 coding sequence is TGTGCCAGCAGCCCCGACAGAAATCAGCCCCAGCATTTT.

This sequence joins TRBV5-4 and TRBJ1-2; weak D call: TRBD1 (6 bases). The CDR3 sequence is 17 residues long. Germline assignment: CDR1 SGHNT and CDR2 YYREEE (reference sequence). Trimming took 4 bases from V and 3 from J, leaving 22 bases between them. CDR3 residues: CASSPAGRGGADYGYTF. The CDR3 coding sequence is TGTGCCAGCAGCCCCGCCGGGAGGGGGGGAGCGGACTATGGCTACACCTTC. Full variable domain (outside the CDR3, taken from reference TRBV5-4 and TRBJ1-2): ETGVTQSPTHLIKTRGQQVTLRCSSQSGHNTVSWYQQALGQGPQFIFQYYREEENGRGNFPPRFSGLQFPNYSSELNVNALELDDSALYLCASSPAGRGGADYGYTFGSGTRLTVV.

The V and J genes are TRBV15 and TRBJ2-1; 9 bases line up with TRBD2. This CDR3 region has 15 residues. V shed 0 bases and J 7 bases; nucleotides not matched to a gene: 4. The germline gives CDR1 LNHNV, CDR2 YYDKDF (reference sequence). CDR3 amino acids: CATSREGTSLNEQFF. CDR3 nucleotides: TGTGCCACCAGCAGAGAAGGGACTAGCCTGAATGAGCAGTTCTTC.

On this clone: A junction end diverges from the germline sequence, so it may reflect a read error. The chain uses TRBV5-1 and TRBJ2-1, with TRBD2 identical over 14 bases. CDR3 length: 16 residues. The germline CDR1 and CDR2 sequences are SGHRS and YFSETQ. This chain's CDR3 is CASSSTPGLAGDEQFF. CDR3 in DNA: TGTGCCAGCAGCTCCACACCGGGACTAGCGGGAGATGAGCAGTTCTTC.

The V gene is TRBV5-5, the J gene TRBJ2-1, with 14 bases aligning to TRBD2. Losses at the gene ends were 3 bases for V and 5 bases for J; bases not matched to a gene: 7. The CDR3 contains 17 residues. Germline values: CDR1 SGHKS, CDR2 YYEKEE (reference sequence). CDR3 in DNA: TGTGCCAGCAGCTCCGTACAGACTAGCGGGGGGGACAATGAGCAGTTCTTC. Translated: CASSSVQTSGGDNEQFF.

V usage is TRBV12-5 and J usage is TRBJ2-6, with D hard to call. Germline CDR1 reads LGHNT; CDR2 reads FRNRAP. The CDR3 is 15 amino acids. The germline V and J ends were trimmed by 5 bases and 1 base, with 9 bases remaining between them. CDR3: CASGQRDSGANVLTF. In DNA form, the CDR3 reads TGTGCTAGTGGTCAGCGAGATTCTGGGGCCAACGTCCTGACTTTC.

A remark on this clone: A junction boundary mismatches the germline segment, possibly from a read error. This CDR3 is also generated by other DNA sequences in the sample. The gene calls are TRBV5-1 and TRBJ2-3, with D unresolved. Germline V gene sequence: CDR1 SGHRS, CDR2 YFSETQ. This CDR3 comprises 12 residues. CDR3 residues: CASSLSTDTQYF. Here the CDR3 DNA reads TGTGCCAGCAGCTTGTCTACAGATACGCAGTATTTT.

As concerns this clone: One end of the junction fails to match germline, which may point to a read error. V usage is TRBV5-1 and J usage is TRBJ1-1; 10 bases line up with TRBD1. The CDR3 length is 14 residues. The germline gives CDR1 SGHRS, CDR2 YFSETQ. The CDR3 loop reads CASRTGGKNTEAFF. Written as DNA, the CDR3 is TGTGCCAGCAGGACAGGGGGGAAGAACACTGAAGCTTTCTTT.